Described below is a single T cell receptor beta chain sequence and its context. The antigen is unknown. Libraries were prepared by immunoSEQ multiplex PCR; TCRdb keeps only in-frame clonotypes and omits some of them. The data hold millions of clones, with about 92% observed a single time. This entry belongs to a study of shared clonotypes between healthy human individuals. Donors included only healthy HIV-negative adults lacking recent acute infections or vaccinations. Division of CD4+ cells produced a CD45RA+ naive subset and a CD45RA-negative memory subset. Study-wide results and limits: Even with large depth, rarefaction showed that sorted-subset sequencing was incomplete. The four-donor shared clonotypes exceeded non-shared clonotypes in generation probability, with non-shared ones scoring lower.

The sequenced sample was naive CD4+ T cells from PBMCs. Subset: CD45RA+ positively selected. This clonotype originated in a man younger than 30 in good health. Some clones in this sample may be carry-over from other donors' samples.

As DNA, the CDR3 is TGTGCCAGCAGCTCCCCCTTCTTTATGGACAGGGGACCGTACTTC. It specifies CASSSPFFMDRGPYF. J is TRBJ2-7 and V is TRBV11-2; 9 nucleotides line up with TRBD1. The V gene end was trimmed by 4 bases and the J gene end by 12 bases; junction bases not matched to a gene: 16. Germline loops: CDR1 SGHAT, CDR2 FQNNGV. This CDR3 comprises 15 residues.